The clone carrying this T cell receptor beta chain was detected only a few times. Its antigen is not identified. Memory CD4+ T cells were sorted as CD4+CD45RO+CD25- cells. Full-length variable regions came from constant-region reverse primers plus semi-nested Nested Universal Primer A PCR. MiXCR, applied by TCRdb to the 5' RACE reads, yields one record per CDR3 protein. The sample comprises 45,000 to 70,000 distinct CDR3 sequences, 25% to 30% of which are singletons, and 2.5% to 3.5% rests with the top ten. Germline V gene data show CDR1 as DFQATT and CDR2 as SNEGSKA (reference sequence). Trimming removed 2 bases from V and 3 bases from J; junction bases left unmatched: 14. This CDR3 contains 17 residues. Study results and limitations: Tumor memory CD4+ T cell TCR gene usage clustered with blood and lymph node memory CD4+ cells and lymph node naive CD4+ cells. Tumor Tregs overlapped most with tumor, then blood, naive CD4+ cells.

This chain joins TRBV20-1 and TRBJ2-7, with 9 nucleotides matching TRBD2. The sequence was obtained from a female donor with breast cancer. Sequencing was carried out using tumor-infiltrating memory CD4+ T cells sorted from the breast tumor. The subset denotes: memory CD4+ T cells, CD4+CD45RO+CD25-. CDR3 in DNA: TGCAGTGCTAGAAGTCTAAGAGCCGGGACTAGCCACTACGAGCAGTACTTC. Its translation is CSARSLRAGTSHYEQYF.